Sequencing of this T cell receptor beta chain was carried out in a study of beta chain features in type 1 diabetes. Study-wide background: The study examined 107,917,701 sorted cells across all samples.

Reverse transcribing all isolated RNA meant expressed TCRB transcripts were sequenced. The table came from immunoSEQ multiplex PCR; TCRdb's copy has only in-frame clones and leaves some out. The sample records 900,000 or so clones, 15% to 20% being singletons. Study results and caveats: In cDNA sequencing, cells with high TCR expression could be over-represented.

Regarding this clone: Its cognate antigen is unknown.

The junction had 12 bases not matched to a gene; V was cut back by 7 bases and J by 7 bases. Germline-derived CDR1 and CDR2 are MDHEN and SYDVKM. The CDR3 contains 16 residues. This receptor was obtained from a woman under 30 in good health. The material sequenced was naive CD4+ T cells from blood. The gene calls are TRBV28 and TRBJ1-4; 10 nucleotides match TRBD1. The CDR3 nucleotides read TGTGCCAGCACCCCGTCCCCCGGGACAGGGGTTGAAAAACTGTTTTTT. The encoded protein is CASTPSPGTGVEKLFF.